This is a list of T cell receptor beta chains from one sample in a study of post-analysis software for immune sequencing data. One entry per CDR3 protein results from TCRdb running MiXCR on the PCR reads. The repertoire includes 820,000 or so distinct CDR3 sequences, around 50% of them detected once, and approximately 4.5% sits in the top ten. Sequenced input: blood. The receptors derive from a girl under 18 with multiple sclerosis. The CDR3 runs from the conserved cysteine through the conserved F or W. The order of the fields is V gene, J gene, D gene, clone size, CDR3 DNA, CDR3 protein. The D gene is left open where the match is weak. Clone size appears in some rows only: once, few, many, or a class for an expanded clone.

>TRBV6-2/TRBV6-3|TRBJ1-5|-|-
TGTGCCAGCAGTCATTTTGGTCAGCCCCAGCATTTT
CASSHFGQPQHF
>TRBV28|TRBJ1-5|-|-
TGTGCCAGCAGTTCGGGAGATCAGCCCCAGCATTTT
CASSSGDQPQHF
>TRBV7-4|TRBJ1-3|TRBD1|-
TGTGCCAGCAGCCTCCCGTCCGGGACAGGGTTCTCTGGAAACACCATATATTTT
CASSLPSGTGFSGNTIYF
>TRBV7-2|TRBJ1-4|-|-
TGTGCCAGCAGCTTAGTCACTTCCTGGGATGAAAAACTGTTTTTT
CASSLVTSWDEKLFF
>TRBV10-3|TRBJ1-2|TRBD1|-
TGTGCCATCGGGCCCCAGGGGGCGCAGGGCTATGGCTACACCTTC
CAIGPQGAQGYGYTF
>TRBV20-1|TRBJ2-6|TRBD1|-
TGCACTGCTAGAGATCGTCGACAGGGCAACGTCCTGACTTTC
CTARDRRQGNVLTF
>TRBV6-5|TRBJ2-3|-|-
TGTGCCAGCAGTTACGAAGGCAGCCCCGGGGCCCTTAGCACAGATACGCAGTATTTT
CASSYEGSPGALSTDTQYF
>TRBV3-1|TRBJ2-3|TRBD2|-
TGTGCCAGCAGTTACAGGGCGGGGGGTTCGGATACGCAGTATTTT
CASSYRAGGSDTQYF
>TRBV5-1|TRBJ2-5|-|-
TGCGCCAGCAGCGGCGGGGTAGAGACCCAGTACTTC
CASSGGVETQYF
>TRBV20-1|TRBJ2-5|-|-
TGCAGTGCTACGGACCGTTTCGGGGTTGAGACCCAGTACTTC
CSATDRFGVETQYF
>TRBV5-1|TRBJ1-1|-|-
TGCGCCAGCAGCTTGGAAGGAGGGGATATGAACACTGAAGCTTTCTTT
CASSLEGGDMNTEAFF
>TRBV5-6|TRBJ2-1|TRBD2|-
TGTGCCAGCAGCTTGGCCGTATTAGCGGGGGATAATGAGCAGTTCTTC
CASSLAVLAGDNEQFF
>TRBV18|TRBJ2-7|-|-
TGTGCCAGCTCACCACCGAACGGCAAGTACGAGCAGTACTTC
CASSPPNGKYEQYF
>TRBV5-1|TRBJ2-3|TRBD2|once
TGCGCCAGCAGCCCAACAGCGGGAGTTCAAGATACGCAGTATTTT
CASSPTAGVQDTQYF
>TRBV7-9|TRBJ1-2|TRBD1|-
TGTGCCACAGAAGGGCGGGGACAGGGGGACTATGGCTACACCTTC
CATEGRGQGDYGYTF
>TRBV2|TRBJ2-3|TRBD1|-
TGTGCCAGCAGTGAATCGACAGGGCGGGATACGCAGTATTTT
CASSESTGRDTQYF
>TRBV29-1|TRBJ1-2|TRBD1|-
TGCAGCGTTGAAGACATGGGACAGGCCAACTATGGCTACACCTTC
CSVEDMGQANYGYTF
>TRBV12-3/TRBV12-4|TRBJ2-7|TRBD2|-
TGTGCCAGCAGGCGCGGGGGTCGGGGGTACGAGCAGTACTTC
CASRRGGRGYEQYF
>TRBV7-2|TRBJ1-4|-|-
TGTGCCAGCAGCCCCTACTTAGGTTCCCGAACCAATAATGAAAAACTGTTTTTT
CASSPYLGSRTNNEKLFF
>TRBV5-1|TRBJ1-6|TRBD1|-
TGCGCCAGCAGACCGACAGGGTTCTATAATTCACCCCTCCACTTT
CASRPTGFYNSPLHF
>TRBV19|TRBJ2-7|TRBD1|once
TGTGCCAGTAGTATCCGACAGGGGCCCAGCGAGCAGTACTTC
CASSIRQGPSEQYF
>TRBV20-1|TRBJ2-5|TRBD2|few
TGCAGTGCTTCCGGGGTGGGAGCGGGAGATCCAGAGACCCAGTACTTC
CSASGVGAGDPETQYF
>TRBV11-1|TRBJ2-4|-|-
TGTGCCAGCAGCTTAGTTCAAGACAAGCCCCAGGTTGTGGCCAGGCCCCGGAACATTCAGTACTTC
CASSLVQDKPQVVARPRNIQYF
>TRBV6-1|TRBJ2-7|-|few
TGTGCCAGCAGTGACAGGGTGGGCTACGAGCAGTACTTC
CASSDRVGYEQYF
>TRBV7-2|TRBJ2-5|TRBD2|-
TGTGCCAGCAGCTTAGGTCCTAGCGGGGGATACCAAGAGACCCAGTACTTC
CASSLGPSGGYQETQYF
>TRBV12-3/TRBV12-4|TRBJ1-2|-|-
TGTGCCAGCAGTTTCGTGCAGGGGGGCTACACCTTC
CASSFVQGGYTF
>TRBV6-6|TRBJ2-1|-|-
TGTGCCAGCAGTTACTACAGGGTCGAGCATGAGCAGTTCTTC
CASSYYRVEHEQFF
>TRBV29-1|TRBJ1-2|-|-
TGCAGCATCCGAGGGAGGGGCTGGGGCTATGGCTACATCTTC
CSIRGRGWGYGYIF
>TRBV20-1|TRBJ2-7|-|-
TGCAGTGCTAGAGATTTTTTCTCTAACTCCTACGAGCAGTACTTC
CSARDFFSNSYEQYF
>TRBV20-1|TRBJ2-3|TRBD2|-
TGCAGTGCTAGGGGGGGGTCTCCAGATACGCAGTATTTT
CSARGGSPDTQYF
>TRBV29-1|TRBJ2-4|-|-
TGCAGCGTTGAAGACTCCTTCGGACAGTACAATGAGCAGTACTTC
CSVEDSFGQYNEQYF
>TRBV6-6|TRBJ2-3|TRBD2|-
TGTGCCAGCAGTTACGGGACTAGCGGGGGCACAGATACGCAGTATTTT
CASSYGTSGGTDTQYF
>TRBV7-6|TRBJ2-1|TRBD2|-
TGTGCCAGCAGCCCAAAATTTGGACAGGCGACCGGGACTAGCGGGAACAACGAGCAGTTCTTC
CASSPKFGQATGTSGNNEQFF
>TRBV2|TRBJ2-3|-|many
TGTGCCAGCAGGGTTTGGGACACGCAGTATTTT
CASRVWDTQYF
>TRBV29-1|TRBJ1-1|-|-
TGCAGCGTTGATCATGGGGGGCGGAAGGCTTTCTTT
CSVDHGGRKAFF
>TRBV10-3|TRBJ2-1|-|-
TGTGCCATCAGTTTCGACATCAATGAGCAGTTCTTC
CAISFDINEQFF
>TRBV18|TRBJ2-3|TRBD2|-
TGTGCCAGCTCAGTCGGGACTACCACAGATACGCAGTATTTT
CASSVGTTTDTQYF
>TRBV19|TRBJ2-7|-|-
TGTGCCAGTACCATGGGGGGCTCCTACGAGCAGTACTTC
CASTMGGSYEQYF
>TRBV7-6|TRBJ2-1|-|-
TGTGCCAGCAGCTTAGATAGGGATGGGAGCTCCTACAATGAGCAGTTCTTC
CASSLDRDGSSYNEQFF
>TRBV4-2|TRBJ2-3|TRBD1|few
TGTGCCAGCAGCCAAGACTACAGGGGGCTTGGAGGTCGAGCTATGGATACGCAGTATTTT
CASSQDYRGLGGRAMDTQYF
>TRBV29-1|TRBJ2-1|TRBD1|-
TGCAGCGTTGAAGTAGGACAGGATTTGTACAATGAGCAGTTCTTC
CSVEVGQDLYNEQFF
>TRBV20-1|TRBJ1-4|-|-
TGCAGTGCGGGAGCTGGGGGGACTAATGAAAAACGGTTTTTT
CSAGAGGTNEKRFF